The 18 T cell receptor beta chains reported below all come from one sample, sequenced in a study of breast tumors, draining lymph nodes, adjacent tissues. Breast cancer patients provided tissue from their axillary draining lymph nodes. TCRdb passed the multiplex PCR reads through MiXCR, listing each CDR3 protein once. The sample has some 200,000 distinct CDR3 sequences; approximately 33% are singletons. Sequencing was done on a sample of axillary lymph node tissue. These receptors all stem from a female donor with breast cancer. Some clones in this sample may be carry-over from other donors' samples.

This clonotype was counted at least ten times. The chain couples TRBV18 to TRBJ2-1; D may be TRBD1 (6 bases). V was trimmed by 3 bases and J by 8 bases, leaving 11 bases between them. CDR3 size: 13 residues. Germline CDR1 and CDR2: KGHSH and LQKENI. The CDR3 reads CASSPQGLDEQFF. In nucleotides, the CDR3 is TGTGCCAGCTCACCTCAGGGGTTAGATGAGCAGTTCTTC.

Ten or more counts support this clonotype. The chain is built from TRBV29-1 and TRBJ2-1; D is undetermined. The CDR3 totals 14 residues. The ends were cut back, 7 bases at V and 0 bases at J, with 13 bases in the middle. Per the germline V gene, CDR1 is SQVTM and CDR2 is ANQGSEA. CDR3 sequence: CSAELYSSYNEQFF. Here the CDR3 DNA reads TGCAGCGCCGAGTTGTATAGCTCCTACAATGAGCAGTTCTTC.

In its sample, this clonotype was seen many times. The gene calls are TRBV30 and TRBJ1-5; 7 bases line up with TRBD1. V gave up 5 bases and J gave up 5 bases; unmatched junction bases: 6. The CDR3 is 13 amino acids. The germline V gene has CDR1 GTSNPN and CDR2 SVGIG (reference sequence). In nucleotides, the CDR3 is TGTGCCTGGGCCGGGACAGTAGATCAGCCCCAGCATTTT. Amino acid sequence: CAWAGTVDQPQHF.

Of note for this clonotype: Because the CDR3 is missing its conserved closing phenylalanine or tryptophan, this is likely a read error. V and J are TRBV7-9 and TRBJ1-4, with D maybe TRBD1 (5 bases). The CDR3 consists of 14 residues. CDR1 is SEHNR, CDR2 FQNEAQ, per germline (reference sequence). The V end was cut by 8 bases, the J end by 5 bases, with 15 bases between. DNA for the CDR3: TGTGCCAGCGGCACGGGGCACTCGAATGAAAAACTGTTTCTT. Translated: CASGTGHSNEKLFL.

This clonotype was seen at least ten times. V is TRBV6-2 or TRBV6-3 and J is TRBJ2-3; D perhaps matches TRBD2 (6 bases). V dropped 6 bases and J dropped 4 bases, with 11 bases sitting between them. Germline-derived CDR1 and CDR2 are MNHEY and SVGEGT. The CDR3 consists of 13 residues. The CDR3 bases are TGTGCCAGCAGGTCACTAGCCGCAGATACGCAGTATTTT. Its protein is CASRSLAADTQYF.

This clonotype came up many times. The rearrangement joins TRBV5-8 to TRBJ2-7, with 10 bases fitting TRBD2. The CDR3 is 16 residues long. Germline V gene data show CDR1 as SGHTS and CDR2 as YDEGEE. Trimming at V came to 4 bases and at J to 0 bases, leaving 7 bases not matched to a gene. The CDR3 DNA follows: TGTGCCAGCAGCGGAAGACTAGCGGGTAGCTCCTACGAGCAGTACTTC. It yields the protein CASSGRLAGSSYEQYF.

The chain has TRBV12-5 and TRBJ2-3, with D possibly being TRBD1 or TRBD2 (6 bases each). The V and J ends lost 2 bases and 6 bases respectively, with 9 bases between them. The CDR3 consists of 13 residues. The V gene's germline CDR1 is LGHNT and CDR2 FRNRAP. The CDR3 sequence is CASGLWGADTQYF. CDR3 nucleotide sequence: TGTGCTAGTGGTTTGTGGGGGGCGGATACGCAGTATTTT.

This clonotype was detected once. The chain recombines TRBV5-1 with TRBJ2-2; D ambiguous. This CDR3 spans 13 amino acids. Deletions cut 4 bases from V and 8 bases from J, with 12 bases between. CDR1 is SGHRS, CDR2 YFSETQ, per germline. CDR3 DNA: TGCGCCAGCAGCCCGAGAAGGAGAGGGGAGCTGTTTTTT. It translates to CASSPRRRGELFF.

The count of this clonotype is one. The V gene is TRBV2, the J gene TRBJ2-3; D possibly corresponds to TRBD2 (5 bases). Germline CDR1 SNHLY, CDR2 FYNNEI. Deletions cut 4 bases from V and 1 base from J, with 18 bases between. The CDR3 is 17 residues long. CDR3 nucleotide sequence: TGTGCCAGCAGTGCTAGCCCGGGCGGGCATGGCACAGATACGCAGTATTTT. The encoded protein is CASSASPGGHGTDTQYF.

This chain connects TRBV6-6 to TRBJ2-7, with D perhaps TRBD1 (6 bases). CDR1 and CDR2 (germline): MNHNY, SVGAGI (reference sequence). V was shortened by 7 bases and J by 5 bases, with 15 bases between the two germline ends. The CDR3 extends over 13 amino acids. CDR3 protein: CASIQGGVDEQYF. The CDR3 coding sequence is TGTGCCAGCATACAGGGTGGTGTTGACGAGCAGTACTTC.

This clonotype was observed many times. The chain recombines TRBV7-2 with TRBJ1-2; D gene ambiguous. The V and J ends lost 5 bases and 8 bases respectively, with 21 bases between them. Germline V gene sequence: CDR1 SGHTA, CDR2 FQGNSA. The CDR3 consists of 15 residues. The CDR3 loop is CASSPRLVATTGYTF. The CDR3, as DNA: TGTGCCAGCAGCCCACGACTAGTTGCGACGACGGGCTACACCTTC. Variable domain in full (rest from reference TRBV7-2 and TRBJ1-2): GAGVSQSPSNKVTEKGKDVELRCDPISGHTALYWYRQSLGQGLEFLIYFQGNSAPDKSGLPSDRFSAERTGGSVSTLTIQRTQQEDSAVYLCASSPRLVATTGYTFGSGTRLTVV.

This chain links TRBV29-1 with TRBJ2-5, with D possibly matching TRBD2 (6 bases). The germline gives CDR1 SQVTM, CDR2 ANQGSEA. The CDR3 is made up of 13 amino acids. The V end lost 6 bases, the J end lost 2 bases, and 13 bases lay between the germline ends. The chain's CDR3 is CSVGGMGQETQYF. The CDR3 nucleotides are TGCAGCGTCGGCGGGATGGGGCAAGAGACCCAGTACTTC.

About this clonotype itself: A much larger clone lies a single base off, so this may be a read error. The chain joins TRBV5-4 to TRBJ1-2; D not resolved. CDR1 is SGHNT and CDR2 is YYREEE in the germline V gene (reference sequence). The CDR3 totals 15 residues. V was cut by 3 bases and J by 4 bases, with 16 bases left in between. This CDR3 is CASSSRSPAPYGYTF. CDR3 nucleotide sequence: TGTGCCAGCAGCTCACGGTCCCCAGCGCCCTATGGCTACACCTTC.

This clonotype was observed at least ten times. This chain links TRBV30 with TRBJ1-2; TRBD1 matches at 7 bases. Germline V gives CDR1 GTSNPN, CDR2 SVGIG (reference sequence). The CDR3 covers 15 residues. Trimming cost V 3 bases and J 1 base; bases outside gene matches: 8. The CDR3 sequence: CAWRSRTGLNYGYTF. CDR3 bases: TGTGCCTGGAGGTCCCGGACAGGCCTTAACTATGGCTACACCTTC.

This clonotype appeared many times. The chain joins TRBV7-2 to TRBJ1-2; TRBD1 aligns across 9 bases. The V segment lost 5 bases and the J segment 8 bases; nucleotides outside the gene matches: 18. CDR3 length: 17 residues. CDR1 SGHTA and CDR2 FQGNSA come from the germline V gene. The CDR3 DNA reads TGTGCCAGCAGCCTAAGACAGGGGGGATTGATGGTGGGGGGCTACACCTTC. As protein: CASSLRQGGLMVGGYTF.

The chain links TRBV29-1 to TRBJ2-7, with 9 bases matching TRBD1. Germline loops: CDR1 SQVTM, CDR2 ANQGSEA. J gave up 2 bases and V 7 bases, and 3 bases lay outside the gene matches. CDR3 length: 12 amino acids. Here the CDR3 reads CSGRDRAYEQYF. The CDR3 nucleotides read TGCAGCGGGCGGGACAGGGCCTACGAGCAGTACTTC.

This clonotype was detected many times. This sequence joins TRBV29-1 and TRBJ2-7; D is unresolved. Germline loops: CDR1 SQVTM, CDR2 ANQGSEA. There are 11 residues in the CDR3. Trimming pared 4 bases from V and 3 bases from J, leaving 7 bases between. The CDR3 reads CSVASSYEQYF. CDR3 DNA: TGCAGCGTTGCTTCCAGCTACGAGCAGTACTTC.

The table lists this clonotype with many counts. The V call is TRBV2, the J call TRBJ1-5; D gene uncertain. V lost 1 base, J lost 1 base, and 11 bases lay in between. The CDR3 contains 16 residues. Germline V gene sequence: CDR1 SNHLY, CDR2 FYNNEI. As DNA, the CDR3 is TGTGCCAGCAGTGAAGAAGGCCTTGGAAGCAATCAGCCCCAGCATTTT. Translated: CASSEEGLGSNQPQHF.